This TCR beta chain was sequenced in a study of CD8+CD57+ T cells in acquired aplastic anemia. Study overall: DNA per sorted CD4+ or CD8+ sample ranged roughly 0.17 to 27.4 ug, averaging about 3.4 ug. Whole-study findings and limits: Significant differences in CD8+ Simpson's diversity were not observed between patients and controls.

CDR3 and TCR beta VDJ profiling relied on a genomic DNA template. TCRdb re-analysed the reads in MiXCR, keeping a single row per CDR3 protein. The sample includes about 160,000 distinct CDR3 sequences, roughly 48% of them seen just once. As for this clonotype: Antigen unknown.

Those patients picked for sequencing had displayed CD8+CD57+ cell expansion on flow cytometry. Patient blood was sampled before any therapy had been received. The V end lost 3 bases, the J end lost 8 bases, and 4 bases lay between the germline ends. This CDR3 is built from 10 residues. Germline-derived CDR1 and CDR2 are SGHTA and FQGNSA. V and J are TRBV7-2 and TRBJ1-1; D not certain. The specimen was sorted CD4+, CD8+, or CD8+CD57+ T cells (not recorded which) from PBMCs. The sequence came from a human donor with aplastic anemia. This chain's CDR3 is CASSFPEAFF. CDR3 nucleotide sequence: TGTGCCAGCAGCTTTCCGGAAGCTTTCTTT.